A selection of T cell receptor beta chains follows, all from one sample in a study of control samples from healthy donors and cancer patients. The method was immunoSEQ multiplex PCR; TCRdb's version includes in-frame clones alone and lacks a portion of them. The repertoire holds some 120,000 clones, with 85% to 90% as singletons. Sequencing input: PBMCs. These receptor sequences come from a woman aged 50 to 60 with colorectal cancer. The CDR3 runs from the conserved cysteine through the conserved F or W. Each record gives: V gene, J gene, D gene, clone size, CDR3 protein, CDR3 DNA. D genes are given only for firm matches. Clone size appears in some rows only: once, few, many, or a class for an expanded clone.

v_gene: TRBV6-5
j_gene: TRBJ2-3
d_gene: TRBD1
abundance: -
CDR3aa: CASAKDRDTDTQYF
CDR3nt: TGTGCCAGCGCCAAGGACAGGGACACAGATACGCAGTATTTT

v_gene: TRBV25-1
j_gene: TRBJ2-5
d_gene: -
abundance: -
CDR3aa: CASSEARGLGETQYF
CDR3nt: TGTGCCAGCAGTGAGGCACGGGGGCTGGGGGAGACCCAGTACTTC

v_gene: TRBV10-3
j_gene: TRBJ2-2
d_gene: TRBD2
abundance: -
CDR3aa: CASHPSGGIDTGELFF
CDR3nt: TGTGCCAGCCACCCTAGCGGGGGGATAGACACCGGGGAGCTGTTTTTT

v_gene: TRBV3-1/TRBV3-2
j_gene: TRBJ1-1
d_gene: TRBD1
abundance: -
CDR3aa: CASSPDRQGEAFF
CDR3nt: TGTGCCAGCAGCCCGGACAGGCAGGGTGAAGCTTTCTTT

v_gene: TRBV2
j_gene: TRBJ1-6
d_gene: TRBD1
abundance: -
CDR3aa: CASSEGGFYRGYTSPLHF
CDR3nt: TGTGCCAGCAGTGAAGGAGGATTTTACAGGGGGTATACTTCACCCCTCCACTTT

v_gene: TRBV9
j_gene: TRBJ1-1
d_gene: -
abundance: -
CDR3aa: CASSVEPRGRGTEAFF
CDR3nt: TGTGCCAGCAGCGTCGAGCCACGAGGAAGGGGGACTGAAGCTTTCTTT

v_gene: TRBV28
j_gene: TRBJ2-3
d_gene: -
abundance: -
CDR3aa: CASSKSEAGIDTQYF
CDR3nt: TGTGCCAGCAGTAAATCGGAGGCGGGAATAGATACGCAGTATTTT

v_gene: TRBV2
j_gene: TRBJ2-1
d_gene: -
abundance: -
CDR3aa: CASSSTRPNEQFF
CDR3nt: TGTGCCAGCAGCAGCACTAGGCCCAATGAGCAGTTCTTC

v_gene: TRBV27
j_gene: TRBJ1-1
d_gene: -
abundance: -
CDR3aa: CASSLLSSAYEFNTEAFF
CDR3nt: TGTGCCAGCAGTTTATTGTCGTCGGCGTATGAATTTAACACTGAAGCTTTCTTT

v_gene: TRBV30
j_gene: TRBJ2-3
d_gene: -
abundance: -
CDR3aa: CAWSVGLSDTQYF
CDR3nt: TGTGCCTGGAGTGTAGGTCTCTCAGATACGCAGTATTTT

v_gene: TRBV27
j_gene: TRBJ1-4
d_gene: -
abundance: -
CDR3aa: CASSLFGAFNEKLFF
CDR3nt: TGTGCCAGCAGTTTATTCGGGGCCTTTAATGAAAAACTGTTTTTT

v_gene: TRBV16
j_gene: TRBJ1-2
d_gene: -
abundance: -
CDR3aa: CASSQSTGGQNANYGYTF
CDR3nt: TGTGCCAGCAGCCAATCGACGGGGGGCCAGAATGCTAACTATGGCTACACCTTC

v_gene: TRBV3-1/TRBV3-2
j_gene: TRBJ2-5
d_gene: -
abundance: -
CDR3aa: CASSQDPGPRETQYF
CDR3nt: TGTGCCAGCAGCCAAGATCCAGGGCCCCGAGAGACCCAGTACTTC

v_gene: TRBV19
j_gene: TRBJ2-7
d_gene: -
abundance: -
CDR3aa: CASSIRDLGGEQYF
CDR3nt: TGTGCCAGTAGTATACGCGACCTCGGCGGGGAGCAGTACTTC

v_gene: TRBV29-1
j_gene: TRBJ1-4
d_gene: -
abundance: -
CDR3aa: CSVESSEKLFF
CDR3nt: TGCAGCGTTGAATCTTCCGAAAAACTGTTTTTT

v_gene: TRBV6-1
j_gene: TRBJ2-2
d_gene: -
abundance: -
CDR3aa: CATSDGTLNTGELFF
CDR3nt: TGTGCCACCAGTGACGGGACACTGAACACCGGGGAGCTGTTTTTT

v_gene: TRBV28
j_gene: TRBJ2-2
d_gene: -
abundance: -
CDR3aa: CASSFDRTNTGELFF
CDR3nt: TGTGCCAGCAGTTTCGACAGAACGAACACCGGGGAGCTGTTTTTT

v_gene: TRBV2
j_gene: TRBJ2-2
d_gene: TRBD2
abundance: -
CDR3aa: CASTSSWSAGERTTGELFF
CDR3nt: TGTGCCAGCACGTCTTCCTGGAGTGCGGGGGAGAGGACAACCGGGGAGCTGTTTTTT

v_gene: TRBV2
j_gene: TRBJ1-3
d_gene: TRBD1
abundance: few
CDR3aa: CASFPGQGVGNTIYF
CDR3nt: TGTGCCAGCTTTCCGGGACAGGGAGTTGGAAACACCATATATTTT

v_gene: TRBV12-5
j_gene: TRBJ2-7
d_gene: -
abundance: -
CDR3aa: CASGLDEFYEQYF
CDR3nt: TGTGCTAGTGGTTTGGACGAATTCTACGAGCAGTACTTC

v_gene: TRBV5-1
j_gene: TRBJ1-4
d_gene: TRBD1
abundance: once
CDR3aa: CASSWTGQLHEKLFF
CDR3nt: TGCGCCAGCAGCTGGACGGGACAGCTCCATGAAAAACTGTTTTTT